This TCR beta chain was observed in a study of molecular identifiers for immune sequencing clone quantification. Each CDR3 protein is one row after TCRdb ran MiXCR on the PCR reads. The sample carries over 10,000 distinct CDR3 sequences, under 20% recorded once. The V gene's germline CDR1 is MNHEY and CDR2 SMNVEV (reference sequence). CDR3 length: 13 residues. The V end lost 6 bases, the J end lost 0 bases, and 9 bases lay between the germline ends. This clonotype showed up many times. The sequenced material came from naive CD8+ T cells from blood, with Jurkat cell RNA spiked in. As for subset: FACS-sorted CD8+CD4-CCR7+CD45RA+ naive T cells. The sequence was collected from a human donor in good health. Some libraries in this study had Jurkat cell RNA spiked in. The chain is built from TRBV27 and TRBJ2-7; D is undetermined. The CDR3 DNA reads as TGTGCCAGCAGCCGGCGGAGCTCCTACGAGCAGTACTTC. Residues: CASSRRSSYEQYF.